The T cell receptor beta chain described here comes from a study of beta chain features in type 1 diabetes. The study, taken as a whole, reports: For Type 1 diabetes patients, all four CD4+ subsets carried TCRB CDR3s that were moderately but significantly shorter.

This clone was seen more than once but under ten times. The target antigen is unknown. Each of the CD4+ naive, central memory, regulatory and stem cell-like memory populations was sorted via CD45RO/CCR7/CD25/CD127/CD95/CD27. CDR1 is LGHNA, CDR2 YSLEER, per germline. This CDR3 comprises 14 residues. The V gene end was trimmed by 5 bases and the J gene end by 5 bases; junction bases not matched to a gene: 3. Reverse transcribing all isolated RNA meant expressed TCRB transcripts were sequenced. Using immunoSEQ multiplex PCR, the repertoire was profiled, and TCRdb retains in-frame clones only, with some absent. This sample has under 200,000 clones, with 10% found just once.

The V call is TRBV4-3, the J call TRBJ2-5, with 12 bases lining up with TRBD2. This receptor was obtained from a man in his thirties or forties with type 1 diabetes. The sequencing sample was made of central memory CD4+ T cells from blood. The CDR3 DNA is TGCGCCAGCAGCACGACTAGCGGGAGTGAGACCCAGTACTTC. It specifies CASSTTSGSETQYF.